This TCR beta chain was identified during a study of shared clonotypes between healthy human individuals (dated by TCRdb to 2018 to 2021). In terms of the full investigation: The cohort comprised two women and a few men aged 18 to 49 years. To increase sequencing depth and limit assay-specific biases, different laboratories used diverse techniques to prepare libraries and sequence TCR repertoires. The study deeply sequenced blood TCR repertoires of 5 or 6 healthy adults to estimate repertoire size and the extent of clonotype sharing between individuals. Leukapheresis yielded between about 0.85 and 9 billion PBMCs per donor. For each donor, CD4 naive and CD4 memory were each given three plates, CD8 naive was given two plates, and CD8 memory was given one plate. What the work shows at the level of the full study, not this receptor alone: The small number of donors limited the genetic and exposure-history diversity represented. Across a handful of donors, approximately 4.6% of naive CD4, approximately 3.6% of naive CD8, about 2.3% of memory CD4, and 0.4% to 0.45% of memory CD8 clonotypes were shared. Pairwise subsampling indicated that sequencing depth was expected to affect the degree of clonotype sharing among donors. Even with the large sequencing depth, rarefaction of the sorted-subset datasets indicated that sequencing was incomplete. Compared with non-shared clonotypes, clonotypes shared by all four sorted-subset donors had higher generation probabilities. Larger estimated clonotype richness was generally found for naive subsets than for memory subsets. Only blood was sampled, and tissue TCR repertoires likely differ from those in blood.

Turning to this clone: The antigen it binds to is not known. Base qualities are not at hand, and no much larger clone is one base apart.

Using the deep immunoSEQ assay, multiplex PCR amplified TCR CDR3 regions from genomic DNA. Extracted genomic DNA from each cell subset was distributed evenly across all wells of several immunoSEQ 96-well plates, and each plate was treated as a replicate. For sorted subsets, each replicate PCR was loaded with approximately 200 ng genomic DNA, equivalent to 25,000 to 35,000 T cell genomes. The purified libraries were quantified using a Qubit 3.0 fluorometer, sized with a Bioanalyzer 2100, and then quantified again using the KAPA Library Quantification kit. A separate single-read 150-cycle Illumina NextSeq 550 flow cell was used to sequence each immunoSEQ 96-well plate. The authors' pipeline ran thus. Because the immunoSEQ output included only junctional sequences and no quality scores, the filtering could not be the same as the filtering used for full-length reads. Sequences were annotated with PyIR, a Python wrapper for IgBLAST v1.9, and V/J genes and CDR3 were assigned using IMGT germline references. Reads were filtered out if the reads had weak V/J assignments (E-value above 1e-6), no CDR3, stop codons, out-of-frame junctions, or ambiguous translated residues. A V3J clonotype was defined by an identical inferred V gene, J gene, and CDR3 amino acid sequence. Percentage overlap between repertoires was calculated by dividing the number of shared unique clonotypes by the size of the smaller repertoire. RTK rarefaction, the Chao1 estimator, and Recon v2.1 estimates of unobserved clonotypes were used to assess repertoire richness. Generation probabilities were computed with OLGA for all TCRbeta clonotypes obtained by the gDNA method from several donors. TCRdb took this table from immuneACCESS and kept in-frame rearrangements with V and J called. Such tables lack part of the clones; where checked against another copy, unresolved V genes explain under half of the gap, and the rest is unexplained. D and trimming come from the DNA, and the V and J calls and clone size come from that table. The sample table records around 1.5 million clones; about 98% of these occur just once. The ten most abundant clones make up about 0.42% of the sample.

The donors were healthy, HIV-negative adults with no recently reported acute infections or vaccinations. Every donor was a Caucasian adult living in Nashville, Tennessee, USA. CD4+ T cells were enriched through magnetic negative selection, after which naive cells were positively selected on CD45RA and the remaining negative fraction served as the memory subset. Blood was collected by leukapheresis, and PBMCs were isolated by Ficoll-Histopaque density gradient centrifugation and then cryopreserved in liquid nitrogen vapor phase. Analytical flow cytometry was used to check the purity and quantity of each magnetically sorted T cell population. Genomic DNA was isolated from every sorted fraction and measured by UV absorbance on a Nanodrop 2000c. Sequences were obtained from naive CD4+ T cells sorted from blood. In light of the paper, this sample's cell subset or site label describes: CD45RA+ positively selected. The receptor comes from a man aged 30 to 39 in good health.

This receptor has the CDR3 CASSLRGFGQGGTEAFF. The DNA sequence is TGTGCCAGCAGCCTCCGAGGTTTTGGACAGGGAGGCACTGAAGCTTTCTTT. The chain employs TRBV7-9 and TRBJ1-1; 8 middle bases align to TRBD1. Spanning cysteine to phenylalanine, the CDR3 consists of 17 amino acids. Of the read, only the CDR3 DNA is kept; its 51 bases are in frame from base 1. CDR1 SEHNR and CDR2 FQNEAQ were looked up in the germline V gene (reference sequence). Germline trimming: 5 bases from V, 4 bases from J; junction bases outside gene matches: 15.